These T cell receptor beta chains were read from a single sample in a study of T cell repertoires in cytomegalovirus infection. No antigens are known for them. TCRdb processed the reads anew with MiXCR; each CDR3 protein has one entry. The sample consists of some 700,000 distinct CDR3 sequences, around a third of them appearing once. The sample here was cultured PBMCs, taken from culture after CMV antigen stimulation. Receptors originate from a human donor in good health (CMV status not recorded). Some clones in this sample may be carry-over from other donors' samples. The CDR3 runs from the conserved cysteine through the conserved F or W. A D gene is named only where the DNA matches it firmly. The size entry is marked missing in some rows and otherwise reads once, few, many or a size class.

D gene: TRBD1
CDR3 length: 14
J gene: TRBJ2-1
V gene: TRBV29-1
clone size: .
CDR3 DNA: TGCAGCGTTGAAGGGGGACAGGGGTACAATGAGCAGTTCTTC
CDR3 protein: CSVEGGQGYNEQFF

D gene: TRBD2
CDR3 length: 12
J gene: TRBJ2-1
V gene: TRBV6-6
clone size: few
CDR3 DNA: TGTGCCAGCAGAGCGGGAGTAGGGGAGCAGTTCTTC
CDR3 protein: CASRAGVGEQFF

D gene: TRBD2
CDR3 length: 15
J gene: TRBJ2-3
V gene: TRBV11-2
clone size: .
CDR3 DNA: TGTGCCAGCAGCATAGCGGGAGTAGGGACAGATACGCAGTATTTT
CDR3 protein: CASSIAGVGTDTQYF

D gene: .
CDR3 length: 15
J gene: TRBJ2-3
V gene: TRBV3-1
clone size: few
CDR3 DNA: TGTGCCAGCAGCCTTAGGCGTGGGCGCACAGATACGCAGTATTTT
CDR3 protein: CASSLRRGRTDTQYF

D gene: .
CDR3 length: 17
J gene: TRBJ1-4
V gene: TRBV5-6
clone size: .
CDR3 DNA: TGTGCCAGCAGCGACGGTCCGCATGGGATAGGAAGTGAAAAACTGTTTTTT
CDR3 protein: CASSDGPHGIGSEKLFF

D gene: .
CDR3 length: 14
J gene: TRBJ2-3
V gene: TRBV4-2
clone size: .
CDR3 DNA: TGTGCCAGCAGCCCTAAAGCCGGGGAAGATACGCAGTATTTT
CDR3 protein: CASSPKAGEDTQYF

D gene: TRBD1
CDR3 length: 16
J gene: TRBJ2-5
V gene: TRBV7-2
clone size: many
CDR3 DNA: TGTGCCAGCAGCTTAGGGGCCACAGGGGGCCAAGAGACCCAGTACTTC
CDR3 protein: CASSLGATGGQETQYF

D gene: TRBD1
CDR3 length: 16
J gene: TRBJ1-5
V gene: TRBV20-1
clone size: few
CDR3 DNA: TGCAGTGCTTCGGGACAGGGGGCGCCAAGCAATCAGCCCCAGCATTTT
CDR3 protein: CSASGQGAPSNQPQHF

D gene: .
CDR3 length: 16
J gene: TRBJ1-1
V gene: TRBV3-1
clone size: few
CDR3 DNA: TGTGCCAGCAGCCAAGTCCCGGGGCCCATGAACACTGAAGCTTTCTTT
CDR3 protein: CASSQVPGPMNTEAFF

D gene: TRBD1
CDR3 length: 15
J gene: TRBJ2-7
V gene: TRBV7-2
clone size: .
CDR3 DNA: TGTGCCAGCAGCTCTTCCGGGACAGGGGTGTACGAGCAGTACTTC
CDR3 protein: CASSSSGTGVYEQYF

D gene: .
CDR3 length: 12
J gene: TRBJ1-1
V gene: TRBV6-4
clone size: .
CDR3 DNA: TGTGCCAGCACCTACCAGGGAATGGAGGCTTTCTTT
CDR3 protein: CASTYQGMEAFF

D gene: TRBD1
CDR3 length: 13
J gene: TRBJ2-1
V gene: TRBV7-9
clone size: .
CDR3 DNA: TGTGCCAGCAGCTTTACAGGGGACAATGAGCAGTTCTTC
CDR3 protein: CASSFTGDNEQFF

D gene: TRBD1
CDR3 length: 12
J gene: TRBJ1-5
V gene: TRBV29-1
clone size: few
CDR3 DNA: TGCAGCGCACGGACAGGGGGTTCACCCCAGCATTTT
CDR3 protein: CSARTGGSPQHF

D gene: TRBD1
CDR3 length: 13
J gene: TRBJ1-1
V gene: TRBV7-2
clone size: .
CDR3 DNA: TGTGCCAGCAGCGTTAGCGGGGACAGTGAAGCTTTCTTT
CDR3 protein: CASSVSGDSEAFF

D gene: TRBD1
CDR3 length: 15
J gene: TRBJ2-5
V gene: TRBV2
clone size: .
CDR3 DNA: TGTGCCAGCAGTGGGGGACAGCTGTGGCAAGAGACCCAGTACTTC
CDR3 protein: CASSGGQLWQETQYF

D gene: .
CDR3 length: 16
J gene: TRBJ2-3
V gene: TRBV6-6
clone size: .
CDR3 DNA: TGTGCCAGCAGTTCCGCCGGACTGGGAAGCACAGATACGCAGTATTTT
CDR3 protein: CASSSAGLGSTDTQYF

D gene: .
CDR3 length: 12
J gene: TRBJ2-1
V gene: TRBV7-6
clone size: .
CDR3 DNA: TGTGCCAGCAGCTTTGCCCTAACGCGCAAGTTCTTC
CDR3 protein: CASSFALTRKFF

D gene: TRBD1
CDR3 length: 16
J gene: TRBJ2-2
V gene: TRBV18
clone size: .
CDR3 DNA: TGTGCCAGCTTGATCCGACAGGGGTCGAACACCGGGGAGCTGTTTTTT
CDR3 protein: CASLIRQGSNTGELFF